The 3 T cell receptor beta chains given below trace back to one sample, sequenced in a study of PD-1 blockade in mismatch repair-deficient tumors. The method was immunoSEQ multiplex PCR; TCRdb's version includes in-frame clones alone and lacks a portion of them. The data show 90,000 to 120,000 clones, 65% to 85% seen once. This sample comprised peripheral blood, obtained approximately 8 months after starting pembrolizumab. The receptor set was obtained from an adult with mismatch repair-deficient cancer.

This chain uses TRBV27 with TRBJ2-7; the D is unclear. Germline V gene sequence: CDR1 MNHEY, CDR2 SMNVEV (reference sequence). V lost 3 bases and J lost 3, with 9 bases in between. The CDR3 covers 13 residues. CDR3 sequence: CASSFNTFYEQYF. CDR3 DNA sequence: TGTGCCAGCAGTTTCAACACGTTCTACGAGCAGTACTTC.

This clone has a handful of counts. CDR3 amino acids: CASSSSGYEQYF. The CDR3 DNA sequence: TGTGCCAGCAGCTCCTCGGGATACGAGCAGTACTTC. The J gene is TRBJ2-7, the V gene TRBV7-9; D might be TRBD2 (5 bases). The V end was cut by 4 bases, the J end by 4 bases, with 8 bases between. Germline CDR1 is SEHNR and CDR2 is FQNEAQ (reference sequence). This CDR3 has 12 amino acids.

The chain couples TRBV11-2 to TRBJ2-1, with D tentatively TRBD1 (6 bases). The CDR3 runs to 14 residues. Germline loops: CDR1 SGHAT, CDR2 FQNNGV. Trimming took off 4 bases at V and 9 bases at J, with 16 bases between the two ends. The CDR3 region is CASSSNTGQGEQFF. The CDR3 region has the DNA TGTGCCAGCAGCTCGAATACAGGGCAGGGTGAGCAGTTCTTC.